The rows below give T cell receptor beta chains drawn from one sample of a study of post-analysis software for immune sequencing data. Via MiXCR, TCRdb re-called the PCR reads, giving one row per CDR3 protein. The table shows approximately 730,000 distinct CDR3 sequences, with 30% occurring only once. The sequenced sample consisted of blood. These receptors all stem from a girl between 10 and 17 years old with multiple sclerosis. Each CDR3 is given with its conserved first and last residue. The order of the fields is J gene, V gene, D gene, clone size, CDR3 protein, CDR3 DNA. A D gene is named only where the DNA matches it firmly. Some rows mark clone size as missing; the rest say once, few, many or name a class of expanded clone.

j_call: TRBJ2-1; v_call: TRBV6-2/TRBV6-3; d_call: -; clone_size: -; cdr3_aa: CASGWRDSYNEQFF; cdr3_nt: TGTGCCAGCGGTTGGCGGGACTCCTACAATGAGCAGTTCTTC
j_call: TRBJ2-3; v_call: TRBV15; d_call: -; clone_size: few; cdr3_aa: CATSASRQIATDTQYF; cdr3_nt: TGTGCCACCAGCGCTAGTCGACAGATAGCCACAGATACGCAGTATTTT
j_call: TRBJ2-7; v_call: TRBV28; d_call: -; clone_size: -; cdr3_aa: CASSSLGGPGISSYERYF; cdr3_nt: TGTGCCAGCAGTTCATTGGGAGGCCCCGGTATCAGCTCCTACGAGCGGTACTTC
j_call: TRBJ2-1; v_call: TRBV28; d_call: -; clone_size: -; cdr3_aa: CASRPVRNEQFF; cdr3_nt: TGTGCCAGCAGGCCGGTTCGGAATGAGCAGTTCTTC
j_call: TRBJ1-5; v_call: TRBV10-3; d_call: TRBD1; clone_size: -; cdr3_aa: CAISEGTGGHQPQHF; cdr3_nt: TGTGCCATCAGTGAGGGGACAGGGGGCCATCAGCCCCAGCATTTT
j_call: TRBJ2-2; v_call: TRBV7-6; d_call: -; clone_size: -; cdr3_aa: CASSRAGGLGELFF; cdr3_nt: TGTGCCAGCAGCCGCGCGGGCGGGCTGGGGGAGCTGTTTTTT
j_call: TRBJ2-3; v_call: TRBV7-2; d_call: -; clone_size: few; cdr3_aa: CASSLAAVLDTQYF; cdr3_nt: TGTGCCAGCAGCTTAGCGGCAGTTCTAGATACGCAGTATTTT
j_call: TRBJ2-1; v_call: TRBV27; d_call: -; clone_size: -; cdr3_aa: CASSHRRVEEQFF; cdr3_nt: TGTGCCAGCAGCCATCGGCGGGTGGAAGAGCAGTTCTTC
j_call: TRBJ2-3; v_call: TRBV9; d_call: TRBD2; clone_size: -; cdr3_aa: CASSVREGGDTQYF; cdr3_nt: TGTGCCAGCAGCGTGCGGGAGGGCGGAGATACGCAGTATTTT
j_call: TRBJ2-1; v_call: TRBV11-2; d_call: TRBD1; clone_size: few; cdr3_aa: CASSFRSDRVDEQFF; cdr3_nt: TGTGCCAGCAGCTTTCGCTCGGACAGGGTCGATGAGCAGTTCTTC
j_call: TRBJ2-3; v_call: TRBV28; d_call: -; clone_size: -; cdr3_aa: CASSSFGGTRSTDTQYF; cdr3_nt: TGTGCCAGCAGTTCCTTTGGGGGGACTCGTAGCACAGATACGCAGTATTTT
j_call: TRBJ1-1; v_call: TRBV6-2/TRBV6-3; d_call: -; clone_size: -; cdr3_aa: CASSMHEDGRPEAFF; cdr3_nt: TGTGCCAGCAGTATGCACGAGGACGGACGGCCTGAAGCTTTCTTT
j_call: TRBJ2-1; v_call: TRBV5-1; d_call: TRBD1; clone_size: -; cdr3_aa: CASSFLPVRTGLIYNEQFF; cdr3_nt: TGCGCCAGCAGCTTTCTACCAGTCCGGACAGGACTTATTTACAATGAGCAGTTCTTC
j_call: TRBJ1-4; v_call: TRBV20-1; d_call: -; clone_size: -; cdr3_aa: CSNLIREKLFF; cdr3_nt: TGCAGTAATTTGATACGTGAAAAACTGTTTTTT
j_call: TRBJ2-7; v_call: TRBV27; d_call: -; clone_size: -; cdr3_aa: CASSLSRGNEQYF; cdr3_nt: TGTGCCAGCAGTTTATCGAGGGGGAACGAGCAGTACTTC
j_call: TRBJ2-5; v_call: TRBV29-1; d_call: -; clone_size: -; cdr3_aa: CSVEWLEETQYF; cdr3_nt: TGCAGCGTTGAATGGCTGGAAGAGACCCAGTACTTC
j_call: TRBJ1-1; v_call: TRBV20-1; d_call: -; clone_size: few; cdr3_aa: CSARVLQAFMNTEAFF; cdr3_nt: TGCAGTGCTAGAGTCCTCCAGGCTTTTATGAACACTGAAGCTTTCTTT
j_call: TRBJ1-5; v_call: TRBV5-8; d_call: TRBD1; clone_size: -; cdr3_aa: CASSLRWGDSSNQPQHF; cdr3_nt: TGTGCCAGCAGCTTGCGGTGGGGGGACAGTAGCAATCAGCCCCAGCATTTT
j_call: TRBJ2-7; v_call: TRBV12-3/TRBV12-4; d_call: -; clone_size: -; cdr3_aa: CASSLRGVDYEQYF; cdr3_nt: TGTGCCAGCAGTTTGAGGGGGGTGGACTACGAGCAGTACTTC
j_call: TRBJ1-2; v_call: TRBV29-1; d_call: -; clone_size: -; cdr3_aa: CSVGVGNPANYGYTF; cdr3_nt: TGCAGCGTTGGAGTAGGTAACCCAGCTAACTATGGCTACACCTTC
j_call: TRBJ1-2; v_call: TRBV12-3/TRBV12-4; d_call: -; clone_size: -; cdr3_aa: CASSSGRGQGYTF; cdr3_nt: TGTGCCAGCAGTTCTGGAAGGGGCCAAGGCTACACCTTC
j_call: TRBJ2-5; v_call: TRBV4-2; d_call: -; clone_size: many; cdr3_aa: CASSQDPGSGETQYF; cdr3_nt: TGTGCCAGCAGCCAAGATCCAGGCAGTGGAGAGACCCAGTACTTC
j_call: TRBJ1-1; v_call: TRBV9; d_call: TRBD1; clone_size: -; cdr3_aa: CASSRDLGQGHGDTEAFF; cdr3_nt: TGTGCCAGCAGCCGTGATCTGGGACAGGGGCACGGGGACACTGAAGCTTTCTTT
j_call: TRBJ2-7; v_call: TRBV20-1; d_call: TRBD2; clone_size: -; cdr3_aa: CSAPSGRASYEQYF; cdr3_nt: TGCAGTGCGCCCAGCGGGAGGGCGTCCTACGAGCAGTACTTC
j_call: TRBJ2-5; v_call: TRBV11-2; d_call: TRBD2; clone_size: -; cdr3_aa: CASTHPSGGAIRQYF; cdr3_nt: TGTGCCAGCACCCACCCTAGCGGGGGGGCTATAAGGCAGTACTTC